This T cell receptor beta chain was obtained from a study of blood T cell repertoires in COVID-19. The data were produced by immunoSEQ multiplex PCR, yet TCRdb's version contains in-frame clones alone and is incomplete. The profile shows approximately 44,000 clones, under 85% of them singletons. The germline V gene has CDR1 GTSNPN and CDR2 SVGIG (reference sequence). The junction had 9 bases not matched to a gene; V was cut back by 3 bases and J by 8 bases. The CDR3 extends over 13 amino acids. This clone is a singleton in its sample. Sequenced input: peripheral blood. This TCR was sampled from an elderly woman with acute or convalescent COVID-19. This sequence joins TRBV30 and TRBJ1-2, with TRBD1 identical over 7 bases. This chain's CDR3 is CAWREAGGGGYTF. The CDR3 DNA is TGTGCCTGGAGAGAGGCAGGGGGAGGAGGCTACACCTTC.